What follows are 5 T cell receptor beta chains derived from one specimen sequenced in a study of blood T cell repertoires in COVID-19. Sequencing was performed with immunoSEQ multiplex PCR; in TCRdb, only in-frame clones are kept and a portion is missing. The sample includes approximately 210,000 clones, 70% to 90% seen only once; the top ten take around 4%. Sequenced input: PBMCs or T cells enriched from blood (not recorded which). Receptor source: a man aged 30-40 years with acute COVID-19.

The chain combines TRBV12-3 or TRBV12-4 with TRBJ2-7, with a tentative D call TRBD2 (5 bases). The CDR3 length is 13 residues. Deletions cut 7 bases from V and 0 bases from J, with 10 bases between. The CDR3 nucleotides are TGTGCCAGCAAACAGCGGAGCTCCTACGAGCAGTACTTC. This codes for CASKQRSSYEQYF.

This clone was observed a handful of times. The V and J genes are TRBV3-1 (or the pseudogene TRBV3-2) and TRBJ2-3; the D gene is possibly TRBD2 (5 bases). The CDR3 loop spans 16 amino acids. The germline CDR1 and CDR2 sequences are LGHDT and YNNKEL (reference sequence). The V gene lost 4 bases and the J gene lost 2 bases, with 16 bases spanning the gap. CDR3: CASSRAPLANTDTQYF. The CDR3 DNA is TGTGCCAGCAGCCGCGCTCCGCTAGCAAACACAGATACGCAGTATTTT.

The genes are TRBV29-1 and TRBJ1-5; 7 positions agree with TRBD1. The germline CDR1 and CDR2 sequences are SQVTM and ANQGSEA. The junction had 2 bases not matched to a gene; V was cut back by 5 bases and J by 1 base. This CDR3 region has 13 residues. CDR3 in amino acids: CSVRQGSNQPQHF. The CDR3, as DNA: TGCAGCGTTAGACAGGGAAGCAATCAGCCCCAGCATTTT. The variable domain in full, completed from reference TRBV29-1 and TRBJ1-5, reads SAVISQKPSRDICQRGTSLTIQCQVDSQVTMMFWYRQQPGQSLTLIATANQGSEATYESGFVIDKFPISRPNLTFSTLTVSNMSPEDSSIYLCSVRQGSNQPQHFGDGTRLSIL.

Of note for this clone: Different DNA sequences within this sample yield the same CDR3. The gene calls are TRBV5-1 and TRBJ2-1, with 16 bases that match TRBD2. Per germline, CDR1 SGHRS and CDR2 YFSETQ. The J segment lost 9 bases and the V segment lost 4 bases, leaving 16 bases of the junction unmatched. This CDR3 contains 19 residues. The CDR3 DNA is TGCGCCAGCAGCCGGGGGACTAGCGGGGGGGCTTTCCGTTCCGGTGAGCAGTTCTTC. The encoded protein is CASSRGTSGGAFRSGEQFF.

The CDR3 bases are TGCGCCAGCAGCTTGAGTAGCGGCCAAGAGACCCAGTACTTC. Its translation: CASSLSSGQETQYF. V gene TRBV5-1 combines with J gene TRBJ2-5; possibly TRBD2 for D (6 bases). CDR3 length equals 14 residues. From germline, CDR1 is SGHRS and CDR2 YFSETQ. With 1 base removed from V and 1 base from J, the gap between germline ends came to 8 bases. Drawing the rest from reference TRBV5-1 and TRBJ2-5, the complete variable domain is KAGVTQTPRYLIKTRGQQVTLSCSPISGHRSVSWYQQTPGQGLQFLFEYFSETQRNKGNFPGRFSGRQFSNSRSEMNVSTLELGDSALYLCASSLSSGQETQYFGPGTRLLVL.